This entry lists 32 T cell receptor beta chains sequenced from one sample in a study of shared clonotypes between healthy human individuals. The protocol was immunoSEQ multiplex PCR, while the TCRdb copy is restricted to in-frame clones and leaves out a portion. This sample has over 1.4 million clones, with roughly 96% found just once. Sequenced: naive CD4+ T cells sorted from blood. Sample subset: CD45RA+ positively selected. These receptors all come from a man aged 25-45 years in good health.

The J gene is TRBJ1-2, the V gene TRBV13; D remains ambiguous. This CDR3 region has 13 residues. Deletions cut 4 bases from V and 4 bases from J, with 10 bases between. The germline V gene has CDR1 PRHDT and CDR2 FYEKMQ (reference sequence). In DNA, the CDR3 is TGTGCCAGCAGCTCCAGCTCCTCCTATGGCTACACCTTC. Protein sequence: CASSSSSSYGYTF.

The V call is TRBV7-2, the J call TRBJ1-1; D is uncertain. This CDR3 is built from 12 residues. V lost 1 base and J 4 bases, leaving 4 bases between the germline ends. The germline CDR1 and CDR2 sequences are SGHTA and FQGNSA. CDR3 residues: CASSLGFTEAFF. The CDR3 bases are TGTGCCAGCAGCTTAGGATTCACTGAAGCTTTCTTT.

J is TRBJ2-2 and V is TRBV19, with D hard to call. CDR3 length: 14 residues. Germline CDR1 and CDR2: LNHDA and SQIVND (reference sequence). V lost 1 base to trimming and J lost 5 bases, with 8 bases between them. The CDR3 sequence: CASSIAGRTGELFF. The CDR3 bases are TGTGCCAGTAGTATAGCGGGCAGGACCGGGGAGCTGTTTTTT. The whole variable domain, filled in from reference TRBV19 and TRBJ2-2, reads DGGITQSPKYLFRKEGQNVTLSCEQNLNHDAMYWYRQDPGQGLRLIYYSQIVNDFQKGDIAEGYSVSREKKESFPLTVTSAQKNPTAFYLCASSIAGRTGELFFGEGSRLTVL.

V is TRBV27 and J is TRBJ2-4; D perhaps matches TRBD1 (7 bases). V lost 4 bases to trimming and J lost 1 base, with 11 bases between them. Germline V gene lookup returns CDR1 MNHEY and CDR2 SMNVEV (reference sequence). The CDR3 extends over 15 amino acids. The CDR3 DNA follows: TGTGCCAGCAGTTCCAGGGGGGCCGCCAAAAACATTCAGTACTTC. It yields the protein CASSSRGAAKNIQYF.

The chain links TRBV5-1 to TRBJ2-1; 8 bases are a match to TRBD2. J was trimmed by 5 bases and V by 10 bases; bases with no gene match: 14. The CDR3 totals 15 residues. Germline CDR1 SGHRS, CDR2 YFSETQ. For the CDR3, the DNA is TGCGCCCCCGGCAGCGGGAGTGGAGGGGACAATGAGCAGTTCTTC. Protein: CAPGSGSGGDNEQFF.

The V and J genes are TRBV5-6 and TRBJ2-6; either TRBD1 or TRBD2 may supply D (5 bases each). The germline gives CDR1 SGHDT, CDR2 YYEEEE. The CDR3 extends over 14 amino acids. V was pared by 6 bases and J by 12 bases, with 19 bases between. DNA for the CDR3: TGTGCCAGCACCCCGATGGGGGAATACAGCGTCCTGACTTTC. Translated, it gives CASTPMGEYSVLTF.

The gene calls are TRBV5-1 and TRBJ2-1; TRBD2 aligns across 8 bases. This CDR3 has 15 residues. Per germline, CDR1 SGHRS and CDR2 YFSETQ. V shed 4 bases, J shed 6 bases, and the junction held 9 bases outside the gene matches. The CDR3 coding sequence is TGCGCCAGCAGCCCCGAGGGACTAGTTGGCAATGAGCAGTTCTTC. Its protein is CASSPEGLVGNEQFF.

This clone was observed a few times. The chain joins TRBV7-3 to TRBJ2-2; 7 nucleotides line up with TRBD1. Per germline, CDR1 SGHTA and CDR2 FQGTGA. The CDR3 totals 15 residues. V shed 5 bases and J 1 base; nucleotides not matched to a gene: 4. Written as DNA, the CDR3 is TGTGCCAGCAGCCAGGACAGGCGGAACACCGGGGAGCTGTTTTTT. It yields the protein CASSQDRRNTGELFF. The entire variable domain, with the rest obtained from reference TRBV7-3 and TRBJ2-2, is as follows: GAGVSQTPSNKVTEKGKYVELRCDPISGHTALYWYRQSLGQGPEFLIYFQGTGAADDSGLPNDRFFAVRPEGSVSTLKIQRTERGDSAVYLCASSQDRRNTGELFFGEGSRLTVL.

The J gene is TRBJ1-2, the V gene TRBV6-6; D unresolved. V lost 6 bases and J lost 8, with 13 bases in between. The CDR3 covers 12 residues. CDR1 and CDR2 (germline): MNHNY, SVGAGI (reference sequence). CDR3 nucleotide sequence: TGTGCCAGCAGGCAGACCTCCGAAGGCTACACCTTC. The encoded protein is CASRQTSEGYTF.

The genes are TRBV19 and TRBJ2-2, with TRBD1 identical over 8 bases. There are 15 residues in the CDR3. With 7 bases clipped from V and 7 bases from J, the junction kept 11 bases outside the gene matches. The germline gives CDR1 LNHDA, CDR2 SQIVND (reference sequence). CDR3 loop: CASNDRGISVGELFF. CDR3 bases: TGTGCCAGTAATGACAGGGGTATTTCGGTCGGGGAGCTGTTTTTT.

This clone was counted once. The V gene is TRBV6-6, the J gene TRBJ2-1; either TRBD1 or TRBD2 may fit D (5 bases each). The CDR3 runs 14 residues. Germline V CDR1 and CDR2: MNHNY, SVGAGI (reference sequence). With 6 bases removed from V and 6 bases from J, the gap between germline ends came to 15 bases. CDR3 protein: CASSPGPHGNEQFF. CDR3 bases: TGTGCCAGCAGCCCGGGGCCTCACGGCAATGAGCAGTTCTTC.

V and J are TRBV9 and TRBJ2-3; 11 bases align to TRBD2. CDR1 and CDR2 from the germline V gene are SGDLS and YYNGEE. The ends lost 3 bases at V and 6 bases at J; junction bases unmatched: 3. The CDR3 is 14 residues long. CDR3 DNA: TGTGCCAGCAGCGCTAGCGGGAGGCTTGATACGCAGTATTTT. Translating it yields CASSASGRLDTQYF.

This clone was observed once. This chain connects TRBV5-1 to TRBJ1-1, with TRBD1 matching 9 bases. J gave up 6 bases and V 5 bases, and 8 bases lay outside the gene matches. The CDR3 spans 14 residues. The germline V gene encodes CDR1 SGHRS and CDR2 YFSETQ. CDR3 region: CASRAGQGSPEAFF. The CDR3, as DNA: TGCGCCAGCAGGGCTGGACAGGGGAGCCCTGAAGCTTTCTTT.

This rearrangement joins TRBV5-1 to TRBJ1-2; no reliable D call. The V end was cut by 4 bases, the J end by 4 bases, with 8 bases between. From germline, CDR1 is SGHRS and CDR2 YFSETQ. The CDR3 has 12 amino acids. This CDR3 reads CASSPEGYGYTF. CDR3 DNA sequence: TGCGCCAGCAGCCCAGAAGGCTATGGCTACACCTTC.

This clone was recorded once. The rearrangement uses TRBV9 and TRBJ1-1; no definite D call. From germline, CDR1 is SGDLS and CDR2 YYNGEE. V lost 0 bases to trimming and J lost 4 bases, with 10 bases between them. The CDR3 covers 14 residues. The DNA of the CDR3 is TGTGCCAGCAGCGTAGAGGCCCGTAGCACTGAAGCTTTCTTT. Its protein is CASSVEARSTEAFF.

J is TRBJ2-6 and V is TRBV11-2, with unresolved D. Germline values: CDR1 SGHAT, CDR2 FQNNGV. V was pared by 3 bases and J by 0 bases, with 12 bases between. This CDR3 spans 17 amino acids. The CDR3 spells CASSFYRTFSGANVLTF. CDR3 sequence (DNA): TGTGCCAGCAGCTTCTACAGAACGTTCTCTGGGGCCAACGTCCTGACTTTC.

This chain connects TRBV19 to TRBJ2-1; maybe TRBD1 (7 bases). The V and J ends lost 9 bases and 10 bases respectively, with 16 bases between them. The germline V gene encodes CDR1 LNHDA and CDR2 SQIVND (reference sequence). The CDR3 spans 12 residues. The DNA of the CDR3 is TGTGCCAGCAAGACCAGGGGGGACGAGCAGTTCTTC. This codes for CASKTRGDEQFF.

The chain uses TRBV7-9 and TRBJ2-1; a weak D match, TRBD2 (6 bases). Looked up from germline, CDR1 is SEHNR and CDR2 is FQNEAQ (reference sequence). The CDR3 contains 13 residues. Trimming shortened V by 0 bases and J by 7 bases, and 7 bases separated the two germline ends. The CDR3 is CASSLALANEQFF. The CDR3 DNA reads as TGTGCCAGCAGCTTAGCACTAGCTAATGAGCAGTTCTTC.

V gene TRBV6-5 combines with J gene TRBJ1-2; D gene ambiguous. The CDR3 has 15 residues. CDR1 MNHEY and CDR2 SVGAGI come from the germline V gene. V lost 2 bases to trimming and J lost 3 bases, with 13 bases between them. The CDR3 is CASSYSQRSYYGYTF. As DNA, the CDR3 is TGTGCCAGCAGTTACAGCCAGCGGAGCTACTATGGCTACACCTTC.

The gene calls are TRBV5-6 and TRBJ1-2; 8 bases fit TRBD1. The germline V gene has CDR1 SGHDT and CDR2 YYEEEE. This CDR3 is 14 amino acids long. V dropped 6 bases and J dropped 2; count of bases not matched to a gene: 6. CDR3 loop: CASTGDRRNYGYTF. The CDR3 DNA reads TGTGCCAGCACCGGGGACAGGCGGAACTATGGCTACACCTTC.

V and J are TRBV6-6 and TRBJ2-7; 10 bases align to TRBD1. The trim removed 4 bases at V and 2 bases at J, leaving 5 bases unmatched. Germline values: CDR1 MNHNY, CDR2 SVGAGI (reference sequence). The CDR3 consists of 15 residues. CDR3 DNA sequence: TGTGCCAGCAGTTCCTCGGACAGGGGGACCTACGAGCAGTACTTC. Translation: CASSSSDRGTYEQYF.

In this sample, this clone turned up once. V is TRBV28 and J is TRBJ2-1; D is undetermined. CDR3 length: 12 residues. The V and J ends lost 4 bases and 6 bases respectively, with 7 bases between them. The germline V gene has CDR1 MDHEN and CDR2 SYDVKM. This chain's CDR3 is CASSSTRNEQFF. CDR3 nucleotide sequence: TGTGCCAGCAGTTCCACTCGCAATGAGCAGTTCTTC.

CDR3 bases: TGTGCCAGCAGTGATCCCGACAGGGATACGCAGTATTTT. Translating it yields CASSDPDRDTQYF. J is TRBJ2-3 and V is TRBV6-1, with D possibly TRBD1 on 6 matching bases. There are 13 residues in the CDR3. Germline V gene data show CDR1 as MNHNS and CDR2 as SASEGT. Trimming shortened V by 3 bases and J by 6 bases, and 10 bases separated the two germline ends.

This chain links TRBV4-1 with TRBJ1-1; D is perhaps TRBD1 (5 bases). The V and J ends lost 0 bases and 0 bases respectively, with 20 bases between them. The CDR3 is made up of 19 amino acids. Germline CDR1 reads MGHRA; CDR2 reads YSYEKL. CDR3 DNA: TGCGCCAGCAGCCAAGATCCGGCGGCCACCGGGACTCTGAACACTGAAGCTTTCTTT. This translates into CASSQDPAATGTLNTEAFF.

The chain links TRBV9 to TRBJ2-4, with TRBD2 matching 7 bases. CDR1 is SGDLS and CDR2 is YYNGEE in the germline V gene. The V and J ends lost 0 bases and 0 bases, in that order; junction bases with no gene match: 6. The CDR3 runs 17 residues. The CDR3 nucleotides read TGTGCCAGCAGCGTAGCTCTAGCGGAGAGAGCCAAAAACATTCAGTACTTC. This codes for CASSVALAERAKNIQYF. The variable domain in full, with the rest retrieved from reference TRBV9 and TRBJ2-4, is DSGVTQTPKHLITATGQRVTLRCSPRSGDLSVYWYQQSLDQGLQFLIQYYNGEERAKGNILERFSAQQFPDLHSELNLSSLELGDSALYFCASSVALAERAKNIQYFGAGTRLSVL.

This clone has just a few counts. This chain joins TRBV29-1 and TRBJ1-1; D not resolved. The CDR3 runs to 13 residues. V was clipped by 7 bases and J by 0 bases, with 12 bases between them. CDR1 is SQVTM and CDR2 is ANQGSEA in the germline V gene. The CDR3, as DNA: TGCAGCGCCATTAAACCGATGAACACTGAAGCTTTCTTT. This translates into CSAIKPMNTEAFF.

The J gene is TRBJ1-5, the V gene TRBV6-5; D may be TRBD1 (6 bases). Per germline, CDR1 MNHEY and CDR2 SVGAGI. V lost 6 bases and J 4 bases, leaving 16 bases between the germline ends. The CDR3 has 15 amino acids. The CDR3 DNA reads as TGTGCCAGCAGCCTCCAACAGGGTCCAAATCAGCCCCAGCATTTT. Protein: CASSLQQGPNQPQHF.

The CDR3 DNA reads as TGCGCCAGCAGCCAGGTACTAGCGTCGTCTATATACGAGCAGTACTTC. It specifies CASSQVLASSIYEQYF. The gene calls are TRBV4-1 and TRBJ2-7, with 7 bases matching TRBD2. Germline V gives CDR1 MGHRA, CDR2 YSYEKL. V was clipped by 3 bases and J by 4 bases; unmatched bases: 12. The CDR3 is made up of 16 amino acids.

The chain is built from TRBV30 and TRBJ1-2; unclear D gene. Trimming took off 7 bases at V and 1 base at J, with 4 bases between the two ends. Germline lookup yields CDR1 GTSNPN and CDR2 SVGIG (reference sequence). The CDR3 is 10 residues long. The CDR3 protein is CAFYNYGYTF. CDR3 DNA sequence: TGTGCCTTTTATAACTATGGCTACACCTTC.

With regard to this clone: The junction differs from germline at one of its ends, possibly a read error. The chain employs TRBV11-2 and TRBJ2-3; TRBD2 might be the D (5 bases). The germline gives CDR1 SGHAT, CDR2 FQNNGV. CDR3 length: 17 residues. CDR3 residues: CASRLEGAVVSTDTQYF. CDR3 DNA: TGTGCCAGCAGATTAGAGGGAGCGGTAGTTAGCACAGATACGCAGTATTTT. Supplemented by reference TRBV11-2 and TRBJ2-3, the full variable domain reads EAGVAQSPRYKIIEKRQSVAFWCNPISGHATLYWYQQILGQGPKLLIQFQNNGVVDDSQLPKDRFSAERLKGVDSTLKIQPAKLEDSAVYLCASRLEGAVVSTDTQYFGPGTRLTVL.

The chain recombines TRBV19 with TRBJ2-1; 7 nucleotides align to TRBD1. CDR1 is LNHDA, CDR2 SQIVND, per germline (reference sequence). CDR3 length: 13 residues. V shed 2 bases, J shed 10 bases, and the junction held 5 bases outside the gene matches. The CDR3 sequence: CASSIINRGEQFF. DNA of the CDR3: TGTGCCAGTAGTATAATTAACAGGGGAGAGCAGTTCTTC.

DNA for the CDR3: TGTGCCAGCAGCCGTAAACAGGGTCCTGGGGCCAACGTCCTGACTTTC. This gives the protein CASSRKQGPGANVLTF. The rearrangement joins TRBV6-6 to TRBJ2-6, with a possible D match to TRBD1 (6 bases). The germline V gene has CDR1 MNHNY and CDR2 SVGAGI (reference sequence). The CDR3 has 16 residues. The germline V and J ends were trimmed by 6 bases and 2 bases, with 14 bases remaining between them.